A selection of T cell receptor beta chains follows, all from one sample in a study of blood T cells in healthy people across ages. MiXCR, run by TCRdb on the 5' RACE reads, gives a single entry per CDR3 protein. The profile shows approximately 820,000 distinct CDR3 sequences, approximately 44% of them singletons. The source material was blood. The source of these receptors is a man in his fifties or sixties in good health. Each CDR3 is given with its conserved first and last residue. The D gene is left open where the match is weak. Not every row has a clone size; where given, it reads once, few, many or a size class.

j_call d_call clone_size v_call cdr3_nt cdr3_aa
TRBJ2-3 NA NA TRBV7-2 TGTGCCAGCAGCTTAGCCAGGGGAGTTGCAGATACGCAGTATTTT CASSLARGVADTQYF
TRBJ1-5 NA NA TRBV20-1 TGCAGTGCTTATCTGAATGCCCAGCATTTT CSAYLNAQHF
TRBJ1-1 NA few TRBV27 TGTGCCAGCAGGAGAGGACAGAAAACTGAAGCTTTCTTT CASRRGQKTEAFF
TRBJ2-7 TRBD2 NA TRBV30 TGTGCCTGGGAGCGTACTAGCGGGGGGGCCGGAGCGATCCTCTACGAGCAGTACTTC CAWERTSGGAGAILYEQYF
TRBJ2-7 NA few TRBV7-2 TGTGCCAGCAGCTTACGTATATCACGGGGGAACCACGAGCAGTACTTC CASSLRISRGNHEQYF
TRBJ2-7 NA few TRBV10-3 TGTGCCATCAGTTTTAGCATGACAGCTACCTACGAGCAGTACTTC CAISFSMTATYEQYF
TRBJ2-3 NA NA TRBV20-1 TGCAGTGCCCCCAAGGGGCCCAACACAGATACGCAGTATTTT CSAPKGPNTDTQYF
TRBJ2-3 TRBD2 many TRBV18 TGTGCCAGCTCACCCCAACACCTAGCGGGCACAGATACGCAGTATTTT CASSPQHLAGTDTQYF
TRBJ2-3 NA NA TRBV7-3 TGTGCCAGCAGCTTAACGAGTCAGGCCACAGATACGCAGTATTTT CASSLTSQATDTQYF
TRBJ2-1 TRBD1 few TRBV6-2/TRBV6-3 TGTGCCAGCAGTCGACAGGGGTTTCAGGATGAGCAGTTCTTC CASSRQGFQDEQFF
TRBJ1-2 TRBD1 NA TRBV6-1 TGTGCCAGCACGGACAGGGGAAGGGGCTACACCTTC CASTDRGRGYTF
TRBJ2-5 NA NA TRBV7-6 TGTGCCAGCAGCTCGACGGGGGCGTCTTTGGAGACCCAGTACTTC CASSSTGASLETQYF
TRBJ1-5 NA NA TRBV2 TGTGCCAGCAGGGAGACCAATCAGCCCCAGCATTTT CASRETNQPQHF
TRBJ1-4 NA NA TRBV9 TGTGCCAGCAGCGTTACAGGGAGGACGAATGAAAAACTGTTTTTT CASSVTGRTNEKLFF
TRBJ2-2 NA NA TRBV20-1 TGCAGTGCTAACGCCCGGGGGGCCCTGGGCACCGGGGAGCTGTTTTTT CSANARGALGTGELFF
TRBJ2-3 TRBD2 NA TRBV9 TGTGCCAGCAGCGAGGGAGCGGGGGGTGAAGATACGCAGTATTTT CASSEGAGGEDTQYF
TRBJ2-5 NA few TRBV20-1 TGCAGTGCAGAAAACCAGGGGCTTGCGGCCCAGTACTTC CSAENQGLAAQYF
TRBJ2-5 NA few TRBV6-2/TRBV6-3 TGTGCCAGCAACCAGGGTCAAGAGACCCAGTACTTC CASNQGQETQYF
TRBJ2-5 TRBD2 NA TRBV6-2/TRBV6-3 TGTGCCAGCAGGCCTAGCGGGGGGAAGGAGACCCAGTACTTC CASRPSGGKETQYF
TRBJ2-7 NA NA TRBV7-2 TGTGCCAGCAGCTTTTTGTCGGGGGCCCTCGAGCAGTACTTC CASSFLSGALEQYF
TRBJ2-7 TRBD1 many TRBV29-1 TGCAGCGTTGACGGACAGGGGGGCACCTACGAGCAGTACTTC CSVDGQGGTYEQYF
TRBJ2-5 TRBD1 NA TRBV6-1 TGTGCCAGCTATGCAGGGGGCCCACTGGCCCAGTACTTC CASYAGGPLAQYF
TRBJ1-2 TRBD1 NA TRBV27 TGTGCCAGCAGTCTATCAGCAGGGGGCTGGTATGGCTACACCTTC CASSLSAGGWYGYTF
TRBJ1-5 TRBD1 NA TRBV28 TGTGCCAGCCGTATGGAGGCAGGGGGTGCGAATCAGCCCCAGCATTTT CASRMEAGGANQPQHF
TRBJ2-2 TRBD1 NA TRBV5-1 TGCGCCAGCAGCTTTGCCAGGGGGATAAACACCGGGGAGCTGTTTTTT CASSFARGINTGELFF
TRBJ1-4 NA NA TRBV3-1 TGTGCCAGCAGCCCCGGGGAGCGCCGAACTAATGAAAAACTGTTTTTT CASSPGERRTNEKLFF
TRBJ2-5 NA NA TRBV3-1 TGTGCCAGCAGCAAGCGGACAGGGAGGGTTGAGACCCAGTACTTC CASSKRTGRVETQYF
TRBJ1-1 TRBD1 NA TRBV6-2/TRBV6-3 TGTGCCAGCAGTTACACAGGGGTAGAAGCTTTCTTT CASSYTGVEAFF
TRBJ2-7 NA NA TRBV29-1 TGCAGCGTTGAAGTGGGGCTAGGGGGCTACGAGCAGTACTTC CSVEVGLGGYEQYF
TRBJ1-2 NA few TRBV10-3 TGTGCCATCAGTGGGATTACAAAGAACTATGGCTACACCTTC CAISGITKNYGYTF
TRBJ2-7 NA few TRBV28 TGTGCCAGCAGCCCCTTCGGGGAGCAGTACTTC CASSPFGEQYF
TRBJ1-2 TRBD1 NA TRBV20-1 TGCAGTGCGGCAGGGGGCTTATATAACTATGGCTACACCTTC CSAAGGLYNYGYTF
TRBJ2-5 NA NA TRBV14 TGTGCCAGCAGCCATAGGCCCGGCCCAGAGACCCAGTACTTC CASSHRPGPETQYF
TRBJ1-2 NA NA TRBV12-3/TRBV12-4 TGTGCCAGCAGTCAAAACCCGGGAGGAAGCTATGGCTACACCTTC CASSQNPGGSYGYTF
TRBJ2-7 NA NA TRBV7-2 TGTGCCAGCAGCCCCAGTCGACCCTACGAGCAGTACTTC CASSPSRPYEQYF
TRBJ2-2 NA NA TRBV7-9 TGTGCCAGCAGCTTTTCTGGGGGTCGTGCGAACACCGGGGAGCTGTTTTTT CASSFSGGRANTGELFF
TRBJ2-1 NA NA TRBV7-9 TGTGCCAGCAGCTCACAGCCTAATGAGCAGTTCTTC CASSSQPNEQFF
TRBJ2-3 NA NA TRBV28 TGTGCCAGCAGTTTTAACCCCGTCCAGGGTCTAGCGCCCTCAGGAGATACGCAGTATTTT CASSFNPVQGLAPSGDTQYF
TRBJ2-1 TRBD1 few TRBV6-5 TGTGCCAGCAGTTTCAAAAGACAGGGGGCGGGGAATGAGCAGTTCTTC CASSFKRQGAGNEQFF
TRBJ2-4 NA many TRBV11-1 TGTGCCAGCAGCCACTCAAACATTCAGTACTTC CASSHSNIQYF
TRBJ1-3 NA few TRBV20-1 TGCAGTGCTAGATACCCACTCCGGGACAGAAACACCATATATTTT CSARYPLRDRNTIYF
TRBJ2-6 NA few TRBV20-1 TGCAGTGCTACCGATTCCTCGGGGGCCAACGTCCTGACTTTC CSATDSSGANVLTF
TRBJ1-6 NA NA TRBV7-9 TGTGCCAGCAGCTTAAATCCCCAGGGTATACGAAATTCACCCCTCCACTTT CASSLNPQGIRNSPLHF
TRBJ2-7 NA NA TRBV7-2 TGTGCCTGCAGCTTAGATGTGGCCATCGGCCCCTACGAGCAGTACTTC CACSLDVAIGPYEQYF
TRBJ1-1 NA NA TRBV20-1 TGCAGTGCTAGAGTCACCCCCGAAGCTTTCTTT CSARVTPEAFF
TRBJ2-3 NA NA TRBV7-3 TGTGCCAGCAGGGGACCATCCCCCACCGATACGCAGTATTTT CASRGPSPTDTQYF
TRBJ2-1 NA few TRBV28 TGTGCCAGCCTACCCCCGGGGCCCTCCTACAATGAGCAGTTCTTC CASLPPGPSYNEQFF
TRBJ2-5 TRBD2 NA TRBV14 TGTGCCAGCAGCCAAGAAAAACGGGCTAGCGGGATCCAAGAGACCCAGTACTTC CASSQEKRASGIQETQYF
TRBJ2-1 NA NA TRBV5-1 TGCGCCAGCAGCTTGGCAGCCGGGACTTCCTACAATGAGCAGTTCTTC CASSLAAGTSYNEQFF
TRBJ1-2 NA few TRBV20-1 TGCAGTGCTAGAGTGGACACCTATGGCTACACCTTC CSARVDTYGYTF
TRBJ2-1 NA few TRBV7-9 TGTGCCAGCAGCTTAGGTGGGGGGGCCGACAATGAGCAGTTCTTC CASSLGGGADNEQFF
TRBJ1-5 TRBD1 once TRBV3-1 TGTGCCAGCAGCACGACAGGGGGCCATCAGCCCCAGCATTTT CASSTTGGHQPQHF
TRBJ2-2 NA once TRBV27 TGTGCCAGCAGTTTATTAGCCGGGGAGCTGTTTTTT CASSLLAGELFF
TRBJ2-3 NA few TRBV15 TGTGCCACCAGCAGAGTGGGGCCAGATACGCAGTATTTT CATSRVGPDTQYF
TRBJ1-5 TRBD1 NA TRBV4-1 TGCGCCAGCAGCCAAGGCGGGTTGGGACAGGGGCATCAGCCCCAGCATTTT CASSQGGLGQGHQPQHF
TRBJ2-5 NA few TRBV21-1 TGTGCCAGCCCAAAGCAAGAGACCCAGTACTTC CASPKQETQYF
TRBJ2-1 NA few TRBV20-1 TGCAGTGCTAGTGTTAGACCAAGCTCCTACAATGAGCAGTTCTTC CSASVRPSSYNEQFF
TRBJ2-1 NA few TRBV18 TGTGCCAGCTCACCAATGAGTAGCTCCTACAATGAGCAGTTCTTC CASSPMSSSYNEQFF
TRBJ2-1 TRBD2 few TRBV2 TGTGCCACCCAGCGGGGCAGCCAAAATGAGCAGTTCTTC CATQRGSQNEQFF